The sequence of this T cell receptor beta chain was determined in a study of patients and donors after allogeneic stem cell transplantation. This clonotype was seen repeatedly, ten times or more. V lost 1 base and J lost 8, with 18 bases in between. The germline V gene has CDR1 SGHRS and CDR2 YFSETQ. The CDR3 is made up of 15 amino acids. TCRdb fed the RT-PCR reads into MiXCR, producing one record per CDR3 protein. This sample has more than 850,000 distinct CDR3 sequences; roughly 18% occur once, and the top ten carry 5% to 7.5%. The chain couples TRBV5-1 to TRBJ1-1; D may be TRBD1 (5 bases). Sequenced: blood, either unsorted or a sorted T cell fraction (not recorded which). This TCR was recovered from a human donor who was either an allogeneic HSCT recipient or a stem cell or donor lymphocyte infusion donor (not recorded which). It is not recorded whose cells these are; they may come from a transplant donor. CDR3 loop: CASSLTGRDSSEAFF. The DNA for the CDR3 is TGCGCCAGCAGCTTGACAGGCAGAGATTCTTCGGAAGCTTTCTTT.